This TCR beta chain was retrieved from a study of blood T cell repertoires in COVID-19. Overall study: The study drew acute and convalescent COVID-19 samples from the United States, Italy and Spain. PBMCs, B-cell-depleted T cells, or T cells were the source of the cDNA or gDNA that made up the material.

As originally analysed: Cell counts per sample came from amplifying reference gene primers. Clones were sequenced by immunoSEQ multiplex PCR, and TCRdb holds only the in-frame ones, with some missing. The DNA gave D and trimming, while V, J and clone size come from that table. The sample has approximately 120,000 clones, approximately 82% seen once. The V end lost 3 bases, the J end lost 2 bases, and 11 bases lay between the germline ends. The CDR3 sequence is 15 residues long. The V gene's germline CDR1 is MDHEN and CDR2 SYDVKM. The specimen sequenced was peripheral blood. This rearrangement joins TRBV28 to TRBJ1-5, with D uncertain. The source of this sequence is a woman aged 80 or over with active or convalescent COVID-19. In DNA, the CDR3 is TGTGCCAGCAGTTTCCAGATAGGAGGCAATCAGCCCCAGCATTTT. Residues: CASSFQIGGNQPQHF. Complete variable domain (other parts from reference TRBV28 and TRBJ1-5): DVKVTQSSRYLVKRTGEKVFLECVQDMDHENMFWYRQDPGLGLRLIYFSYDVKMKEKGDIPEGYSVSREKKERFSLILESASTNQTSMYLCASSFQIGGNQPQHFGDGTRLSIL.